The rows below give T cell receptor beta chains drawn from one sample of a study of shared clonotypes between healthy human individuals. Produced via immunoSEQ multiplex PCR; TCRdb's table is partial and in-frame only. This sample has about 380,000 clones, with about 97% found just once. The sample comprised memory CD8+ T cells sorted from blood. The receptors were sampled from a man aged 25 to 40 in good health. Both conserved end residues are part of each CDR3.

j_gene: TRBJ1-1; v_gene: TRBV7-2; CDR3aa: CASSLGQANTEAFF
j_gene: TRBJ2-7; v_gene: TRBV27; CDR3aa: CASSPRVGRFYEQYF
j_gene: TRBJ1-5; v_gene: TRBV12-5; CDR3aa: CASDPPQHF
j_gene: TRBJ2-7; v_gene: TRBV11-2; CDR3aa: CASSGNLEQYF
j_gene: TRBJ1-1; v_gene: TRBV6-6; CDR3aa: CASSYQGRAFF
j_gene: TRBJ2-3; v_gene: TRBV7-3; CDR3aa: CASSFRGQGDTQYF
j_gene: TRBJ1-5; v_gene: TRBV10-3; CDR3aa: CAISEGDANQPQHF
j_gene: TRBJ2-5; v_gene: TRBV14; CDR3aa: CASSQETAGVTQYF
j_gene: TRBJ2-1; v_gene: TRBV27; CDR3aa: CASSLSSRGEEQFF
j_gene: TRBJ1-3; v_gene: TRBV19; CDR3aa: CASSFAVSGNTIYF
j_gene: TRBJ2-6; v_gene: TRBV7-2; CDR3aa: CASSFLRVSGANVLTF
j_gene: TRBJ2-7; v_gene: TRBV1; CDR3aa: CTSSHPGLAGGPKLDF
j_gene: TRBJ2-7; v_gene: TRBV4-2; CDR3aa: CASSPRGVAGAYEQYF
j_gene: TRBJ2-2; v_gene: TRBV6-6; CDR3aa: CASSPQRTGELFF
j_gene: TRBJ2-5; v_gene: TRBV30; CDR3aa: CAWDAGEGTETQYF
j_gene: TRBJ2-7; v_gene: TRBV6-5; CDR3aa: CASSPHSRSSYEQYF
j_gene: TRBJ1-4; v_gene: TRBV27; CDR3aa: CASRFRGGAGKLFF
j_gene: TRBJ1-5; v_gene: TRBV7-2; CDR3aa: CASSPSGTNNQPQHF
j_gene: TRBJ2-7; v_gene: TRBV5-4; CDR3aa: CASSLTSGAYEQYF
j_gene: TRBJ2-5; v_gene: TRBV7-6; CDR3aa: CASSLFRQQETQYF
j_gene: TRBJ2-7; v_gene: TRBV6-5; CDR3aa: CASSYSRGGGYEQYF
j_gene: TRBJ1-1; v_gene: TRBV6-1; CDR3aa: CASTQVPTNTEAFF
j_gene: TRBJ2-7; v_gene: TRBV25-1; CDR3aa: CASSEGYEQYF
j_gene: TRBJ1-4; v_gene: TRBV5-1; CDR3aa: CASSLVSGNEKLFF
j_gene: TRBJ2-7; v_gene: TRBV28; CDR3aa: CASSGTLGAYEQYF
j_gene: TRBJ2-7; v_gene: TRBV7-2; CDR3aa: CASSEYYEQYF
j_gene: TRBJ2-7; v_gene: TRBV29-1; CDR3aa: CSVGRGPGFSYEQYF
j_gene: TRBJ1-5; v_gene: TRBV28; CDR3aa: CASSTGGNQPQHF
j_gene: TRBJ1-2; v_gene: TRBV10-3; CDR3aa: CAISESKADYGYTF
j_gene: TRBJ2-7; v_gene: TRBV2; CDR3aa: CASSEISGSYEQYF
j_gene: TRBJ2-7; v_gene: TRBV6-5; CDR3aa: CASSYFGKGSSYEQYF
j_gene: TRBJ1-6; v_gene: TRBV7-9; CDR3aa: CASSLVAANSPLHF
j_gene: TRBJ2-3; v_gene: TRBV5-6; CDR3aa: CASSWGGTYTDTQYF
j_gene: TRBJ2-5; v_gene: TRBV13; CDR3aa: CASSKKTSGFQETQYF
j_gene: TRBJ2-5; v_gene: TRBV15; CDR3aa: CATSRDRDETQYF
j_gene: TRBJ2-3; v_gene: TRBV7-9; CDR3aa: CASSSKLAGGQRSTDTQYF
j_gene: TRBJ2-7; v_gene: TRBV6-5; CDR3aa: CASSLQGAWGEQYF
j_gene: TRBJ2-7; v_gene: TRBV30; CDR3aa: CAWSVLGVGQYF
j_gene: TRBJ2-7; v_gene: TRBV5-6; CDR3aa: CASSLGAYEQYF
j_gene: TRBJ2-7; v_gene: TRBV7-7; CDR3aa: CASSLVEEQYF
j_gene: TRBJ2-1; v_gene: TRBV10-1; CDR3aa: CASSGRKRELSYNEQFF
j_gene: TRBJ2-3; v_gene: TRBV28; CDR3aa: CASSLIAGGRATDTQYF
j_gene: TRBJ2-5; v_gene: TRBV7-2; CDR3aa: CASSRILAIQETQYF
j_gene: TRBJ2-7; v_gene: TRBV7-9; CDR3aa: CASSPPTGTSGAYEQYF
j_gene: TRBJ2-7; v_gene: TRBV7-9; CDR3aa: CASSLAAGGEQYF
j_gene: TRBJ2-7; v_gene: TRBV10-1; CDR3aa: CATSPRPGSEQYF
j_gene: TRBJ2-1; v_gene: TRBV9; CDR3aa: CASSVAAGSYNEQFF
j_gene: TRBJ2-7; v_gene: TRBV11-2; CDR3aa: CASSHFGREADEQYF
j_gene: TRBJ1-1; v_gene: TRBV5-1; CDR3aa: CASSYERNTEAFF
j_gene: TRBJ2-5; v_gene: TRBV20-1; CDR3aa: CSAHLGEIQYF
j_gene: TRBJ2-5; v_gene: TRBV2; CDR3aa: CASSVARPQETQYF